This T cell receptor beta chain was captured by sequencing in a study of cytomegalovirus exposure and HLA in healthy donors. Study conclusions and caveats: Among TCR beta chains, those listed as cytomegalovirus-associated numbered around 180.

Clones were sequenced by immunoSEQ multiplex PCR, and TCRdb holds only the in-frame ones, with some missing. Among roughly 110,000 clones listed, about 87% were seen once. For this clone: Its specificity is unknown.

The ends were cut back, 2 bases at V and 6 bases at J, with 11 bases in the middle. Looked up from germline, CDR1 is MNHEY and CDR2 is SVGAGI. CDR3 length equals 14 residues. The sample consisted of PBMCs. The rearrangement links TRBV6-5 to TRBJ1-3; maybe TRBD1 (5 bases). The sequence was obtained from a young woman in good health and CMV-seropositive. CDR3: CASSYGATQNTIYF. The DNA for the CDR3 is TGTGCCAGCAGTTACGGGGCCACCCAAAACACCATATATTTT.